This T cell receptor (beta chain) was captured by sequencing in a study of blood T cell repertoires in COVID-19. Across the study: The study drew acute and convalescent COVID-19 samples from the United States, Italy and Spain. PBMCs, B-cell-depleted T cells, or T cells provided the cDNA or gDNA that made up the material.

In the authors' workflow: By means of reference gene primer amplification, nucleated cell counts were estimated. Profiled with immunoSEQ multiplex PCR; TCRdb holds only in-frame clones, not every one. The V and J calls and clone size come from that table; D and trimming were worked out from the DNA. The sample has some 180,000 clones; 88% are singletons. Germline CDR1 reads SGDLS; CDR2 reads YYNGEE. V shed 1 base and J shed 6 bases, with 8 bases lying between them. The CDR3 runs to 14 residues. This TCR came from a man aged 35 to 55 with active or convalescent COVID-19. The chain employs TRBV9 and TRBJ1-6; D call uncertain. Sequencing was done on a sample of peripheral blood. CDR3 nucleotides: TGTGCCAGCAGCGTATCACGGGTTAATTCACCCCTCCACTTT. It specifies CASSVSRVNSPLHF.